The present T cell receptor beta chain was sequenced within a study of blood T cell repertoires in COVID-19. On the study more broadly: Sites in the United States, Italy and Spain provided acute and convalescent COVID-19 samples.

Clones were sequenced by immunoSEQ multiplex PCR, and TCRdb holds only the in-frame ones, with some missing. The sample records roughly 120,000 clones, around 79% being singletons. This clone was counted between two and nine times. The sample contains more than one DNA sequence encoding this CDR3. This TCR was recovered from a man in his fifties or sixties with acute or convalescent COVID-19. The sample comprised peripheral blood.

The chain's CDR3 is CASSQRGGNTEAFF. The CDR3 DNA reads as TGTGCCAGCTCACAACGCGGGGGGAACACTGAAGCTTTCTTT. The chain employs TRBV18 and TRBJ1-1; a weak D match, TRBD1 (5 bases). Per germline, CDR1 KGHSH and CDR2 LQKENI. There are 14 residues in the CDR3. The V gene lost 4 bases and the J gene lost 1 base, with 10 bases spanning the gap.